The sequence of this T cell receptor (beta chain) was determined in a study of blood T cell repertoires in COVID-19. Background on the study: Acute and convalescent COVID-19 specimens originated in the United States, Italy and Spain. The cDNA or gDNA used as material had been derived from T cells, B-cell-depleted T cells, or PBMCs.

Trimming removed 3 bases from V and 1 base from J, with 13 bases in between. The CDR3 runs to 15 residues. Germline CDR1 SGHRS, CDR2 YFSETQ. This clone showed up just once. Original analysis: For nucleated cells, counts were estimated from reference gene primer amplification. Produced via immunoSEQ multiplex PCR; TCRdb's table is partial and in-frame only. V and J calls plus clone size are reproduced from that table; the DNA served to infer D and trimming. The sample contains around 170,000 clones, about 90% of which appear only once. Sequenced sample: PBMCs or T cells enriched from blood (not recorded which). This rearrangement joins TRBV5-1 to TRBJ1-1; D might be TRBD1 (6 bases). The clonotype was recovered from a woman in her 50s who had recovered from COVID-19. The CDR3 bases are TGCGCCAGCAGCTACCCGGGGGGCGCGAACACTGAAGCTTTCTTT. It codes for CASSYPGGANTEAFF.